This T cell receptor beta chain was recorded in a study of blood T cell repertoires in COVID-19. The overall study: Donors in the United States, Italy and Spain gave samples during acute or convalescent COVID-19.

V was cut by 4 bases and J by 2 bases, with 9 bases left in between. The germline V gene encodes CDR1 SQVTM and CDR2 ANQGSEA. CDR3 size: 13 residues. As originally analysed: Reference gene primer amplification yielded estimated nucleated cell counts. Sequencing used immunoSEQ multiplex PCR; TCRdb keeps in-frame clones, though not all of them. The DNA gave D and trimming, while V, J and clone size come from that table. The sample has approximately 360,000 clones, approximately 87% seen once. Participants' reported clinical history set cohort assignment. Sequencing was carried out using PBMCs or T cells enriched from blood (not recorded which). The sequence was obtained from a woman aged 25-40 years with acute COVID-19. V and J are TRBV29-1 and TRBJ2-4; D possibly corresponds to TRBD1 (6 bases). The CDR3 DNA is TGCAGCGTTGTTACAGGGACCAAAAACATTCAGTACTTC. It yields the protein CSVVTGTKNIQYF.